These 20 T cell receptor beta chains were all obtained from the same sample, sequenced in a study of technical replicates of blood from a handful of donors. The protocol was immunoSEQ multiplex PCR, while the TCRdb copy is restricted to in-frame clones and leaves out a portion. In the table there are 25,000 to 40,000 clones, around nine tenths of which are singletons. Specimen: PBMCs. Receptors originate from a human donor in good health. Some clones in this sample may be carry-over from other donors' samples.

The rearrangement joins TRBV28 to TRBJ2-1; tentative D call: TRBD1 (6 bases). The CDR3 is made up of 15 amino acids. V lost 7 bases to trimming and J lost 6 bases, with 19 bases between them. Germline V gene sequence: CDR1 MDHEN, CDR2 SYDVKM. CDR3 in amino acids: CASKEGSSGVNEQFF. The CDR3 DNA sequence: TGTGCCAGCAAAGAGGGGTCGTCAGGGGTCAATGAGCAGTTCTTC.

V gene TRBV7-9 combines with J gene TRBJ1-6; D is possibly TRBD1 (5 bases). Germline V gene sequence: CDR1 SEHNR, CDR2 FQNEAQ (reference sequence). Trimming removed 3 bases at V and 9 bases at J, with 12 bases between. CDR3 length: 14 residues. CDR3 protein: CASSFTGLGSPLHF. The DNA for the CDR3 is TGTGCCAGCAGCTTCACAGGCCTAGGTTCACCCCTCCACTTT.

CDR3: CASSSGLAGNTQYF. The CDR3 DNA follows: TGTGCCAGCAGCTCGGGACTAGCGGGCAATACGCAGTATTTT. The chain links TRBV7-3 to TRBJ2-3; 12 bases match TRBD2. In germline, CDR1 is SGHTA, CDR2 FQGTGA. V shed 4 bases, J shed 7 bases, and the junction held 3 bases outside the gene matches. The CDR3 is made up of 14 amino acids.

CDR3 nucleotide sequence: TGTGCCAGCAGTTACGAGCAGGCCACAGATACGCAGTATTTT. Protein product: CASSYEQATDTQYF. The chain joins TRBV2 to TRBJ2-3; no clear D. This CDR3 region has 14 residues. Trimming cost V 5 bases and J 2 bases, with 11 bases left between them. CDR1 is SNHLY, CDR2 FYNNEI, per germline.

The chain employs TRBV7-8 and TRBJ2-5; 8 bases line up with TRBD2. With V trimmed by 5 bases and J by 5 bases, 10 bases remained unmatched. Germline loops: CDR1 SGHVS, CDR2 FQNEAQ. This CDR3 contains 15 residues. The CDR3 reads CASSQSGGARETQYF. As DNA, the CDR3 is TGTGCCAGCAGCCAGAGCGGGGGCGCGAGGGAGACCCAGTACTTC.

The chain recombines TRBV7-7 with TRBJ2-5; 8 nucleotides line up with TRBD1. Germline loops: CDR1 SSHAT, CDR2 FNYEAQ (reference sequence). The V gene end was trimmed by 5 bases and the J gene end by 5 bases; junction bases not matched to a gene: 7. This CDR3 is built from 14 residues. DNA of the CDR3: TGTGCCAGCAGCCCGACAGGGGACGGGGAGACCCAGTACTTC. Its protein product is CASSPTGDGETQYF.

In regard to this clone: This same CDR3 is encoded by further DNA sequences in the sample. CDR3 nucleotides: TGTGCCATCAGTGCCGGGGAGACCCAGTACTTC. This translates into CAISAGETQYF. V usage is TRBV10-3 and J usage is TRBJ2-5, with D unresolved. The CDR3 spans 11 residues. V lost 4 bases and J 5 bases, leaving 5 bases between the germline ends. Germline CDR1 is ENHRY and CDR2 is SYGVKD.

The J gene is TRBJ2-2, the V gene TRBV7-2, with TRBD2 identical over 13 bases. CDR1 is SGHTA and CDR2 is FQGNSA in the germline V gene. Germline trimming cut 1 base from V and 7 bases from J; bases unmatched to any gene: 9. This CDR3 spans 18 amino acids. This CDR3 is CASSLGTSGRRIGGELFF. The CDR3 bases are TGTGCCAGCAGCTTAGGGACTAGCGGGAGAAGGATCGGCGGGGAGCTGTTTTTT.

The V and J genes are TRBV5-1 and TRBJ2-5; no reliable D call. V was pared by 1 base and J by 0 bases, with 4 bases between. Germline CDR1 SGHRS, CDR2 YFSETQ. The CDR3 covers 13 residues. DNA for the CDR3: TGCGCCAGCAGCTTGCCCGACCAAGAGACCCAGTACTTC. It codes for CASSLPDQETQYF.

This chain joins TRBV6-1 and TRBJ1-1, with D hard to call. CDR1 and CDR2 (germline): MNHNS, SASEGT. CDR3 length: 13 amino acids. V was shortened by 1 base and J by 6 bases, with 9 bases between the two germline ends. DNA for the CDR3: TGTGCCAGCAGTGAAGGGCGGGCAGCTGAAGCTTTCTTT. The encoded protein is CASSEGRAAEAFF.

V and J are TRBV6-6 and TRBJ1-4; D perhaps matches TRBD1 (5 bases). Germline assignment: CDR1 MNHNY and CDR2 SVGAGI (reference sequence). The CDR3 is 15 residues long. V shed 10 bases and J shed 3 bases, with 18 bases lying between them. Here the CDR3 reads CATKRGGNANEKLFF. The CDR3 DNA sequence: TGTGCCACAAAAAGGGGAGGGAACGCTAATGAAAAACTGTTTTTT.

This CDR3 reads CASRGRGGYTF. The CDR3 DNA reads TGTGCCAGTAGGGGCAGGGGTGGCTACACCTTC. The chain recombines TRBV19 with TRBJ1-2; tentative D call: TRBD1 (6 bases). The CDR3 spans 11 residues. Trimming left V 6 bases short and J 7 bases short, with 9 bases between. The germline V gene has CDR1 LNHDA and CDR2 SQIVND (reference sequence).

This clone was picked up one time. The chain is built from TRBV29-1 and TRBJ1-5, with 7 nucleotides matching TRBD1. The V gene's germline CDR1 is SQVTM and CDR2 ANQGSEA. The CDR3 has 13 amino acids. With V trimmed by 4 bases and J by 3 bases, 3 bases remained unmatched. This CDR3 is CSVGTGDNQPQHF. The CDR3 region has the DNA TGCAGCGTTGGAACAGGGGACAATCAGCCCCAGCATTTT.

This rearrangement joins TRBV7-9 to TRBJ2-1; TRBD1 might be the D (5 bases). The V and J ends lost 4 bases and 4 bases respectively, with 14 bases between them. The CDR3 length is 15 residues. Germline V CDR1 and CDR2: SEHNR, FQNEAQ (reference sequence). The CDR3 reads CASSSPLDRYNEQFF. Written as DNA, the CDR3 is TGTGCCAGCAGCTCCCCTCTCGACAGATACAATGAGCAGTTCTTC.

This chain joins TRBV5-4 and TRBJ2-1; tentative D call: TRBD1 (5 bases). The CDR3 totals 14 residues. Per germline, CDR1 SGHNT and CDR2 YYREEE (reference sequence). V lost 4 bases and J lost 7, with 15 bases in between. The CDR3 here is CASSPQDPFNEQFF. In DNA, the CDR3 is TGTGCCAGCAGCCCACAGGACCCTTTTAATGAGCAGTTCTTC.

The chain recombines TRBV6-1 with TRBJ1-2; D is perhaps TRBD1 (5 bases). CDR3 length: 14 residues. Looked up from germline, CDR1 is MNHNS and CDR2 is SASEGT. V dropped 4 bases and J dropped 1 base, with 10 bases sitting between them. The CDR3 DNA sequence: TGTGCCAGCAGTGTACAGACAGTTAACTATGGCTACACCTTC. It codes for CASSVQTVNYGYTF.

This chain connects TRBV11-1 to TRBJ2-5, with a tentative D call TRBD1 (7 bases). Germline CDR1 and CDR2: SGHAT and FQDESV (reference sequence). This CDR3 is built from 15 residues. The V end lost 6 bases, the J end lost 0 bases, and 14 bases lay between the germline ends. DNA for the CDR3: TGTGCCAGCAGGGGCAGGGGGGCGTACCAAGAGACCCAGTACTTC. Translating it yields CASRGRGAYQETQYF.

This sequence joins TRBV5-4 and TRBJ1-1; D is unclear. The germline CDR1 and CDR2 sequences are SGHNT and YYREEE (reference sequence). The CDR3 loop spans 13 amino acids. Trimming left V 4 bases short and J 2 bases short, with 9 bases between. CDR3 sequence: CASSHPVNTEAFF. DNA of the CDR3: TGTGCCAGCAGCCACCCAGTAAACACTGAAGCTTTCTTT.

This clone was picked up a small number of times. The chain couples TRBV4-2 to TRBJ1-4, with D unclear. Trimming took off 1 base at V and 4 bases at J, with 7 bases between the two ends. Germline V gene sequence: CDR1 LGHNA, CDR2 YNFKEQ. CDR3 length: 14 amino acids. CDR3 in DNA: TGTGCCAGCAGCCAAGGTCAGATTAATGAAAAACTGTTTTTT. Translation gives CASSQGQINEKLFF.

The V gene is TRBV6-5, the J gene TRBJ1-2; D is unclear. CDR1 MNHEY and CDR2 SVGAGI come from the germline V gene. CDR3 size: 13 residues. Trimming cost V 8 bases and J 0 bases, with 10 bases left between them. The CDR3 spells CASARSANYGYTF. The DNA for the CDR3 is TGTGCCAGCGCGCGGTCAGCTAACTATGGCTACACCTTC.